A selection of T cell receptor beta chains follows, all from one sample in a study of CD8+ T cells in alopecia areata. The table came from immunoSEQ multiplex PCR; TCRdb's copy has only in-frame clones and leaves some out. There are under 200,000 clones in the sample; 50% to 65% occur only once, and 13% to 15% lies in the top ten. The specimen comprised CD4+ T cells sorted from blood, sampled at week 24, from a patient treated with tofacitinib. The receptors here all came from a human donor with alopecia areata. Both conserved end residues are part of each CDR3. D genes are given only for firm matches. The listing skips clone size in some rows; elsewhere it reads once, few, many or a size class.

v_call	j_call	clone_size	d_call	cdr3_nt	cdr3_aa
TRBV5-6	TRBJ2-7	few	-	TGTGCCAGCAGCTCGCGGTACGAGCAGTACTTC	CASSSRYEQYF
TRBV30	TRBJ2-5	-	-	TGTGCCTGGGGATGGGAAGTAGGGGGGTCCCAGTACTTC	CAWGWEVGGSQYF
TRBV10-2	TRBJ2-7	-	TRBD1	TGCGCCAGCAGTGAGTTGGGACAGATATCCTACGAGCAGTACTTC	CASSELGQISYEQYF
TRBV30	TRBJ1-5	-	TRBD1	TGTGCCTGGAGTGTACGAGGGGGCGGCGGTCAGCCCCAGCATTTT	CAWSVRGGGGQPQHF
TRBV10-3	TRBJ2-7	-	-	TGTGCCATCGGATCTGGCTCCTACGAGCAGTACTTC	CAIGSGSYEQYF
TRBV7-9	TRBJ1-6	few	-	TGTGCCAGCAGCTTAGACTCGTTAAGGAATTCACCCCTCCACTTT	CASSLDSLRNSPLHF
TRBV19	TRBJ1-1	-	-	TGTGCCAGTAGTCGAACAGGGAAGGCTGAAGCTTTCTTT	CASSRTGKAEAFF
TRBV30	TRBJ2-7	-	-	TGTGCCTCGGGGCGATTCTACGAGCAGTACTTC	CASGRFYEQYF
TRBV18	TRBJ2-3	-	-	TGTGCCAGCTCACCACCGAACGCTCCGTTAGCGATTACGCAGTATTTT	CASSPPNAPLAITQYF
TRBV13	TRBJ1-6	-	TRBD1	TGTGCCAGCAGCGAGGGGGCGCGTCGATCACCCCTCCACTTT	CASSEGARRSPLHF
TRBV4-2	TRBJ2-7	-	TRBD1	TGTGCCAGCAGCCCACTGGGACAGGGGGGCTACGAGCAGTACTTC	CASSPLGQGGYEQYF
TRBV5-6	TRBJ1-2	-	-	TGTGCCAGCAGCCATACGTCTGGGGGCTACACCTTC	CASSHTSGGYTF
TRBV30	TRBJ2-1	once	-	TGTGCCTGGAGCGTCCAAATCGGGGCGGGGAGACTCTACAATGAGCAGTTCTTC	CAWSVQIGAGRLYNEQFF
TRBV5-6	TRBJ2-7	-	-	TGTGCCAGCAGCTATACCGGGACACTTTCCTACGAGCAGTACTTC	CASSYTGTLSYEQYF
TRBV20-1	TRBJ2-7	-	-	TGCAGCGCTTGGGTCTACGAGCAGTACTTC	CSAWVYEQYF
TRBV7-6	TRBJ1-6	-	-	TGTGCCAGCAGCAAGCAGGACAGCACGGGTTCACCCCTCCACTTT	CASSKQDSTGSPLHF
TRBV25-1	TRBJ1-2	-	-	TGTGCCAGCAGTGACGCTCTCGGCGAAGGGCGCTATGGCTACACCTTC	CASSDALGEGRYGYTF
TRBV4-2	TRBJ1-1	-	-	TGTGCCAGCAGCCATCGGGGGGACACTGAAGCTTTCTTT	CASSHRGDTEAFF
TRBV29-1	TRBJ2-7	-	-	TGCAGCGTTGAAGATTACCCCGCCGGGACGGTATTCAACGAGCAGTACTTC	CSVEDYPAGTVFNEQYF
TRBV29-1	TRBJ2-5	-	-	TGCAGCGCTCGGGCGGGTTCCGCTCAAGAGACCCAGTACTTC	CSARAGSAQETQYF
TRBV6-5	TRBJ2-3	-	-	TGTGCCAGCAGTTACCGCGGCACAGATACGCAGTATTTT	CASSYRGTDTQYF
TRBV29-1	TRBJ2-5	few	TRBD1	TGCAGCGTTTCGACAGGGCAAGAGACCCAGTACTTC	CSVSTGQETQYF
TRBV5-1	TRBJ2-7	few	-	TGCGCCAGCAGTCCCAGAGCCGAGCAGTACTTC	CASSPRAEQYF
TRBV6-6	TRBJ1-2	-	-	TGTGCCAGCACCTCAGCCAAGGGGGGTTTCGGCTACACCTTC	CASTSAKGGFGYTF
TRBV19	TRBJ1-1	-	-	TGTGCCAGTAGTACCTCAGTGAACACTGAAGCTTTCTTT	CASSTSVNTEAFF
TRBV7-2	TRBJ1-2	-	-	TGTGCCAGCAGCTCGACCTTAGCCGGGACAACATCAGGCTACACCTTC	CASSSTLAGTTSGYTF
TRBV7-6	TRBJ1-1	-	-	TGTGCCAGCAGCTTATGGGACGAGGGCACTGAAGCTTTCTTT	CASSLWDEGTEAFF
TRBV15	TRBJ1-2	few	-	TGTGCCACCAGCAGACCGGGTTCGAGGAGAGATGGCTACACCTTC	CATSRPGSRRDGYTF
TRBV5-6	TRBJ2-7	-	-	TGTGCCAGCAGCTTCAGGGGATACTCCTACGAGCAGTACTTC	CASSFRGYSYEQYF
TRBV7-3	TRBJ1-6	-	TRBD1	TGTGCCAGCAGCTTAACCGGGACAGATAATTCACCCCTCCACTTT	CASSLTGTDNSPLHF
TRBV9	TRBJ2-1	-	-	TGTGCCAGCAGCGTCGAGCACGGGACTTCGTGGAATGAGCAGTTCTTC	CASSVEHGTSWNEQFF
TRBV6-1	TRBJ2-7	-	TRBD2	TGTGCCAGCGGGGAGGGACCCCTAAGACAGTACTTC	CASGEGPLRQYF
TRBV5-1	TRBJ2-7	once	-	TGCGCCAGCAGCTTCCGGGGGACCACCTACGAGCAGTACTTC	CASSFRGTTYEQYF
TRBV7-9	TRBJ1-6	-	-	TGTGCCAGCAGGGGTTGGGGGTCCTATAATTCACCCCTCCACTTT	CASRGWGSYNSPLHF
TRBV7-3	TRBJ1-5	-	-	TGTGCCAAGGGGAGCAATCAGCCCCAGCATTTT	CAKGSNQPQHF
TRBV27	TRBJ2-3	-	-	TGTGCCAGCAGTCAGGCGGCATCCCACGGGGATACGCAGTATTTT	CASSQAASHGDTQYF
TRBV6-1	TRBJ2-3	-	TRBD2	TGTGCCAGCAGTGAAGTGGGGCTAGCGGGGGATACGCAGTATTTT	CASSEVGLAGDTQYF
TRBV11-3	TRBJ1-1	-	-	TGTGCCAGCAGCTCTCTCGCGGGGGCGAACACTGAAGCTTTCTTT	CASSSLAGANTEAFF
TRBV7-9	TRBJ2-5	-	TRBD2	TGTGCCAGCAGCCCACATAGCGGGGGTATCTCAGAGACCCAGTACTTC	CASSPHSGGISETQYF
TRBV2	TRBJ1-2	-	-	TGTGCCAGCAGTGAGGTTGGCTATGGCTACACCTTC	CASSEVGYGYTF
TRBV29-1	TRBJ2-4	-	-	TGCAGCGTTGGGGGAAGGGCCAAAAACATTCAGTACTTC	CSVGGRAKNIQYF
TRBV29-1	TRBJ2-5	-	-	TGCAGCACCTGGGAAGCGCAAGAGACCCAGTACTTC	CSTWEAQETQYF
TRBV30	TRBJ2-6	-	-	TGTACCTGGAGTCACAACTCTGGGGCCAACGTCCTGACTTTC	CTWSHNSGANVLTF
TRBV7-2	TRBJ2-2	few	-	TGTGCCAGCAGCACCCGGGCAGCCGGGGAGCTGTTTTTT	CASSTRAAGELFF
TRBV7-8	TRBJ2-5	-	-	TGTGCCAGCAGCTTAGTCGCTGGGCCACAAGAGACCCAGTACTTC	CASSLVAGPQETQYF
TRBV11-1	TRBJ2-7	few	TRBD1	TGTGCCAGCAGCGGAACCATGGGACAGCTTTCCTACGAGCAGTACTTC	CASSGTMGQLSYEQYF
TRBV6-5	TRBJ1-2	-	TRBD1	TGTGCCAGCAGCCCTACAGGGGCATATGGCTACACCTTC	CASSPTGAYGYTF
TRBV6-5	TRBJ2-4	-	-	TGTGCCAGCAAGAAGGGGAGGCTAGCCAAAAACATTCAGTACTTC	CASKKGRLAKNIQYF
TRBV5-1	TRBJ1-6	few	TRBD1	TGCGCCAGCAGCTATGATGGACAGGGGATCTATAATTCACCCCTCCACTTT	CASSYDGQGIYNSPLHF
TRBV30	TRBJ1-2	once	-	TGTGCCTGGAGTCGCCGGGGGGGCGGCGGCTACACCTTC	CAWSRRGGGGYTF